This T cell receptor (beta chain) was observed in a study of blood T cell repertoires in COVID-19 (dated by TCRdb to 2018 to 2021). General notes on the study: Samples covering the acute and convalescent phases of COVID-19 were provided by collaborators in the United States, Italy and Spain. The material from the prospective study consisted of cDNA or gDNA derived from T cells, B-cell-depleted T cells, or PBMCs. Deeply sampled blood TCRbeta repertoires from subjects exposed to, actively infected with, or recovered from COVID-19 were included in the dataset. The repertoires were released in a freely available public database meant as a resource for research on the immune response to SARS-CoV-2. Samples came from the ongoing ImmuneRACE study (first 160 participants) plus 1,254 subjects from 6 global collaborators. Nearly every sample came with metadata listing a de-identified subject ID, COVID-19 status, age in years and sex. Where HLA class I and class II types were available, the types were taken from metadata supplied by the sample provider, not from assay-based typing. Broader findings and caveats from the paper: Clinical and demographic metadata were provided uncurated, with the amount varying by source and participant.

The immunoSEQ Assay, a bias-controlled multiplex PCR, was used to amplify TCRbeta CDR3 regions from genomic DNA. The paper's data handling went like this. Within the assay, amplification of reference gene primers was used to estimate how many nucleated cells each sample contained. To quantify the absolute abundance of each unique TCRbeta CDR3 rearrangement, sequence reads were collapsed and filtered. For each sample, productive Simpson clonality was calculated as the square root of Simpson's diversity index across productive rearrangements. The table was pulled from immuneACCESS by TCRdb, which kept in-frame rearrangements only. Such tables lose some clones; where checked, under half of the loss comes from unresolved V genes, and the rest has no known cause. From that table come the V and J calls and clone size; the DNA was used to work out D and trimming. The sample table shows 83,000 or so clones, and around 80% are seen once. The top ten clonotypes cover 20% to 25% of the sample.

Whole blood was collected in K2EDTA tubes by collaborating institutions according to the institutions' own protocols. For TCRbeta analysis, collaborators shipped samples in one of three forms: frozen whole blood, isolated PBMCs, or DNA extracted from either of those sample types. Concerning this clone: The specificity of this receptor is unknown. Within one base of it there is no much larger clone, and no base qualities were kept.

CDR1 and CDR2 were assigned from the germline V gene as SGHRS and YFSETQ. Taken from cysteine to phenylalanine, the CDR3 has 18 residues. CDR3 DNA is the only sequence kept; it has 54 bases, read in frame from the first base. V is shortened by 1 base, J by 3 bases, and the region joining them spans 22 bases. The sequence joins TRBV5-1 to TRBJ1-1, with an unclear D gene assignment. This receptor was identified in a human donor in a cohort sampled during active COVID-19. Sequencing was done on a sample of peripheral blood. The bases read TGCGCCAGCAGCTTGTACACCCCAACGGGTGTTCTCCACACTGAAGCTTTCTTT. Its protein is CASSLYTPTGVLHTEAFF.